The 31 T cell receptor beta chains below all came from one sample that was sequenced in a study of T cells in Graves' hyperthyroidism and ophthalmopathy. Template material for amplifying TCR beta CDR3 regions consisted of RNA transcripts. HTBI primers were employed in a first-round RT-PCR of the TCR CDR3. From the multiplex PCR reads, TCRdb called clonotypes with MiXCR, one entry per CDR3 protein. The top ten clones hold roughly two fifths of a sample with approximately 400,000 distinct CDR3 sequences, around 20% of them seen once. The specimen sequenced was blood. All receptors derive from a young man with Graves' ophthalmopathy.

This clonotype showed up just a few times. The chain uses TRBV11-2 and TRBJ2-6; D is possibly TRBD2 (7 bases). Germline CDR1 SGHAT, CDR2 FQNNGV. The CDR3 runs to 20 residues. Trimming pared 0 bases from V and 0 bases from J, leaving 18 bases between. CDR3 loop: CASSLELRGGPFSGANVLTF. In nucleotides, the CDR3 is TGTGCCAGCAGCTTAGAGCTGAGGGGGGGTCCTTTCTCTGGGGCCAACGTCCTGACTTTC.

There are a few counts of this clonotype. The V call is TRBV15, the J call TRBJ1-2, with a tentative D call TRBD1 (5 bases). The V and J ends lost 5 bases and 4 bases respectively, with 20 bases between them. This CDR3 is built from 16 residues. CDR1 LNHNV and CDR2 YYDKDF come from the germline V gene (reference sequence). CDR3 protein: CATSASAGQGIYGYTF. Written as DNA, the CDR3 is TGTGCCACCAGCGCTTCGGCCGGTCAGGGCATCTATGGCTACACCTTC.

This clonotype came up many times. This chain connects TRBV10-1 to TRBJ1-4; the D is unclear. The V gene's germline CDR1 is WNHNN and CDR2 SYGVQD (reference sequence). This CDR3 spans 13 amino acids. Trimming cost V 6 bases and J 7 bases, with 12 bases left between them. The CDR3 here is CASSEDVGEKLFF. In nucleotides, the CDR3 is TGCGCCAGCAGCGAGGATGTCGGTGAAAAACTGTTTTTT.

The CDR3 DNA follows: TGCGCCAGCAGCTTGGCTGGGGCCGCGAGCTATGGCTACACCTTC. Protein product: CASSLAGAASYGYTF. The genes are TRBV5-1 and TRBJ1-2, with D tentatively TRBD1 (5 bases). The V and J ends lost 0 bases and 4 bases respectively, with 13 bases between them. The length of the CDR3 is 15 residues. CDR1 is SGHRS and CDR2 is YFSETQ in the germline V gene. The full variable domain, completed using reference TRBV5-1 and TRBJ1-2, is KAGVTQTPRYLIKTRGQQVTLSCSPISGHRSVSWYQQTPGQGLQFLFEYFSETQRNKGNFPGRFSGRQFSNSRSEMNVSTLELGDSALYLCASSLAGAASYGYTFGSGTRLTVV.

V gene TRBV5-4 combines with J gene TRBJ2-5; 9 nucleotides line up with TRBD2. Germline V gene lookup returns CDR1 SGHNT and CDR2 YYREEE (reference sequence). The CDR3 has 18 residues. J gave up 2 bases and V 0 bases, and 11 bases lay outside the gene matches. This CDR3 is CASSLGRGGAIPQETQYF. CDR3 bases: TGTGCCAGCAGCTTGGGCCGCGGGGGGGCGATCCCACAAGAGACCCAGTACTTC.

This clonotype was recorded once. The genes are TRBV11-2 and TRBJ2-5; 8 nucleotides align to TRBD1. Trimming took 5 bases from V and 7 from J; bases not matched to a gene: 6. This CDR3 is built from 13 residues. The germline CDR1 and CDR2 sequences are SGHAT and FQNNGV. Here the CDR3 DNA reads TGTGCCAGCAGCCTCCGGACAGGGTTGACCCAGTACTTC. Protein sequence: CASSLRTGLTQYF.

This sequence joins TRBV27 and TRBJ2-1; D not resolved. Trimming shortened V by 2 bases and J by 9 bases, and 8 bases separated the two germline ends. CDR1 and CDR2 from the germline V gene are MNHEY and SMNVEV (reference sequence). CDR3 length: 12 amino acids. The CDR3 protein is CASSLAGLEQFF. The CDR3 DNA reads as TGTGCCAGCAGTTTAGCCGGGCTTGAGCAGTTCTTC.

In its sample, this clonotype was seen many times. The rearrangement links TRBV6-1 to TRBJ2-7; the match to TRBD1 covers 10 bases. Germline CDR1 and CDR2: MNHNS and SASEGT. V was pared by 0 bases and J by 0 bases, with 8 bases of the junction left unmatched. The CDR3 covers 18 residues. The CDR3 is CASSEALRGQGSSYEQYF. In DNA form, the CDR3 reads TGTGCCAGCAGTGAAGCGCTTCGGGGACAGGGGAGCTCCTACGAGCAGTACTTC.

This clonotype was found many times. The chain has TRBV5-1 and TRBJ1-4; TRBD1 matches 7 bases. J gave up 7 bases and V 4 bases, and 10 bases lay outside the gene matches. The CDR3 consists of 15 residues. CDR1 is SGHRS and CDR2 is YFSETQ in the germline V gene. The CDR3 nucleotides read TGCGCCAGCAGCCGAAACCGGGACAGCTTTGAAAAACTGTTTTTT. Amino acids: CASSRNRDSFEKLFF.

This clonotype was picked up many times. This rearrangement joins TRBV7-8 to TRBJ1-2, with D possibly TRBD1 on 6 matching bases. Germline V gene sequence: CDR1 SGHVS, CDR2 FQNEAQ. Trimming pared 5 bases from V and 3 bases from J, leaving 16 bases between. CDR3 length equals 15 residues. DNA for the CDR3: TGTGCCAGCAGCCCACCTGTGGGGGGCTACTATGGCTACACCTTC. Translating gives CASSPPVGGYYGYTF.

In its sample, this clonotype was seen many times. The rearrangement joins TRBV10-3 to TRBJ1-2; D is possibly TRBD1 (5 bases). Germline CDR1 and CDR2: ENHRY and SYGVKD. This CDR3 has 14 amino acids. V was shortened by 10 bases and J by 4 bases, with 19 bases between the two germline ends. In nucleotides, the CDR3 is TGTGCCAGCAGCAGGGATCAGTCTACCTATGGCTACACCTTC. It specifies CASSRDQSTYGYTF.

This clonotype was recorded many times. J is TRBJ1-6 and V is TRBV28; 9 nucleotides align to TRBD1. Per germline, CDR1 MDHEN and CDR2 SYDVKM. The CDR3 has 16 amino acids. J gave up 6 bases and V 5 bases, and 8 bases lay outside the gene matches. The CDR3 protein is CASSRGQGGRNSPLHF. The DNA for the CDR3 is TGTGCCAGCAGTCGGGGACAGGGAGGGCGTAATTCACCCCTCCACTTT.

This clonotype was seen repeatedly, ten times or more. This chain connects TRBV20-1 to TRBJ2-1, with 8 bases aligning to TRBD2. CDR3 length: 15 residues. In germline, CDR1 is DFQATT, CDR2 SNEGSKA (reference sequence). V was pared by 6 bases and J by 10 bases, with 17 bases of the junction left unmatched. The DNA for the CDR3 is TGCAGTGCCTACGTTAGCGGGGTGCGGACGCTAGAGCAGTTCTTC. The encoded protein is CSAYVSGVRTLEQFF.

The genes are TRBV10-3 and TRBJ2-6; 9 positions match TRBD1. There are 17 residues in the CDR3. Germline values: CDR1 ENHRY, CDR2 SYGVKD. V shed 4 bases, J shed 1 base, and the junction held 5 bases outside the gene matches. The CDR3 DNA reads as TGTGCCATCAGTGGCGGACAGGGGATATCTGGGGCCAACGTCCTGACTTTC. Encoded protein: CAISGGQGISGANVLTF.

This clonotype has a count of ten or more. V and J are TRBV13 and TRBJ1-2, with a weak D call TRBD1 (6 bases). This CDR3 is 17 amino acids long. CDR1 PRHDT and CDR2 FYEKMQ come from the germline V gene (reference sequence). The V end was cut by 2 bases, the J end by 7 bases, with 23 bases between. The CDR3: CASSLLPEGGGYSGYTF. CDR3 DNA sequence: TGTGCCAGCAGCTTACTGCCTGAAGGGGGGGGATACTCTGGCTACACCTTC.

This clonotype was seen ten or more times. The V call is TRBV2, the J call TRBJ2-5, with D unresolved. The germline CDR1 and CDR2 sequences are SNHLY and FYNNEI. This CDR3 spans 11 amino acids. V lost 2 bases, J lost 6 bases, and 4 bases lay in between. The CDR3 DNA is TGTGCCAGCAGTGAAATACAGACCCAGTACTTC. It codes for CASSEIQTQYF.

This clonotype appeared a few times. The genes are TRBV9 and TRBJ1-1; 7 nucleotides line up with TRBD1. The V gene end was trimmed by 3 bases and the J gene end by 7 bases; junction bases not matched to a gene: 3. CDR1 SGDLS and CDR2 YYNGEE come from the germline V gene. The CDR3 runs to 12 residues. CDR3 nucleotides: TGTGCCAGCAGCGCTTGGGACAGTGAAGCTTTCTTT. Amino acid sequence: CASSAWDSEAFF.

This clonotype was seen repeatedly, ten times or more. This chain connects TRBV6-1 to TRBJ2-1; D gene unclear. The germline V and J ends were trimmed by 0 bases and 7 bases, with 4 bases remaining between them. The CDR3 has 12 residues. Germline CDR1 and CDR2: MNHNS and SASEGT. The CDR3 here is CASSEARNEQFF. In DNA, the CDR3 is TGTGCCAGCAGTGAAGCGAGGAATGAGCAGTTCTTC.

There are many counts of this clonotype. One end of the junction does not line up with germline, which may come from a read error. J is TRBJ1-1 and V is TRBV7-2; D is uncertain. Germline V lookup: CDR1 SGHTA, CDR2 FQGNSA. This CDR3 spans 15 amino acids. The CDR3 DNA follows: TGTGCCAGCAGCTCCACGCAGGTCCTCGGCACTGGAGCTTTCTTT. Translation gives CASSSTQVLGTGAFF.

This clonotype was counted ten times or more. The rearrangement links TRBV10-3 to TRBJ2-7, with 7 bases lining up with TRBD2. The germline V gene has CDR1 ENHRY and CDR2 SYGVKD. V lost 2 bases and J lost 7; bases outside the gene matches: 5. The CDR3 has 13 residues. CDR3 region: CAISEGGGWEQYF. In DNA form, the CDR3 reads TGTGCCATCAGTGAGGGGGGGGGATGGGAGCAGTACTTC.

This clonotype was seen ten or more times. The V call is TRBV7-3, the J call TRBJ2-3; D tentatively fits TRBD1 or TRBD2 (5 bases each). Trimming shortened V by 4 bases and J by 4 bases, and 12 bases separated the two germline ends. The CDR3 sequence is 14 residues long. Germline CDR1 and CDR2: SGHTA and FQGTGA. The DNA for the CDR3 is TGTGCCAGCAGCTCCCCCGGGGCCCCAGATACGCAGTATTTT. It yields the protein CASSSPGAPDTQYF.

This clonotype showed up many times. This chain connects TRBV6-5 to TRBJ1-1; TRBD1 agrees at 7 bases. Trimming took 2 bases from V and 11 from J; bases not matched to a gene: 5. The CDR3 length is 12 residues. Germline lookup yields CDR1 MNHEY and CDR2 SVGAGI. The CDR3 sequence is CASSYTTGRAFF. The CDR3 DNA reads as TGTGCCAGCAGTTACACGACAGGGCGTGCTTTCTTT.

The genes are TRBV9 and TRBJ2-7, with D possibly being TRBD1 or TRBD2 (5 bases each). V lost 0 bases and J 5 bases, leaving 9 bases between the germline ends. The CDR3 totals 13 residues. Germline-derived CDR1 and CDR2 are SGDLS and YYNGEE. CDR3 loop: CASSVDGADEQYF. The CDR3 bases are TGTGCCAGCAGCGTAGACGGGGCGGACGAGCAGTACTTC.

V gene TRBV19 combines with J gene TRBJ2-5, with D possibly TRBD1 on 6 matching bases. Germline V lookup: CDR1 LNHDA, CDR2 SQIVND (reference sequence). CDR3 size: 16 residues. V lost 2 bases and J lost 3, with 16 bases in between. The CDR3 DNA follows: TGTGCCAGTAGTATATCCCGGGACACGCAGAAAGAGACCCAGTACTTC. Encoded protein: CASSISRDTQKETQYF.

This clonotype was counted only a few times. The junction shows a germline mismatch at one end, possibly a read error. This sequence joins TRBV6-5 and TRBJ2-5; unclear D gene. The CDR3 sequence is 15 residues long. The V gene's germline CDR1 is MNHEY and CDR2 SVGAGI. CDR3 region: CASSYSYLSQGTQYF. DNA of the CDR3: TGTGCCAGCAGTTACTCGTATCTCAGCCAAGGGACCCAGTACTTC.

The CDR3 here is CASRSSGGYTGELFF. CDR3 coding DNA: TGTGCCAGCAGATCTAGCGGGGGATACACCGGGGAGCTGTTTTTT. The V gene is TRBV28, the J gene TRBJ2-2, with 10 bases identical to TRBD2. The germline V gene has CDR1 MDHEN and CDR2 SYDVKM. The V gene end was trimmed by 6 bases and the J gene end by 3 bases; junction bases not matched to a gene: 4. This CDR3 is built from 15 residues.

The chain employs TRBV5-6 and TRBJ2-3; the match to TRBD2 covers 11 bases. J gave up 3 bases and V 4 bases, and 4 bases lay outside the gene matches. Germline lookup yields CDR1 SGHDT and CDR2 YYEEEE. This CDR3 contains 15 residues. The CDR3 DNA sequence: TGTGCCAGCAGCCTAATAGCGGGGGGGACAGATACGCAGTATTTT. This sequence encodes CASSLIAGGTDTQYF.

This rearrangement joins TRBV20-1 to TRBJ1-5, with D uncertain. Germline V CDR1 and CDR2: DFQATT, SNEGSKA (reference sequence). The CDR3 loop spans 14 amino acids. With 6 bases removed from V and 3 bases from J, the gap between germline ends came to 15 bases. This CDR3 is CSADSGLINQPQHF. CDR3 in DNA: TGCAGTGCAGACTCTGGACTGATCAATCAGCCCCAGCATTTT.

This clonotype showed up many times. The V call is TRBV12-3 or TRBV12-4, the J call TRBJ2-3, with D possibly matching TRBD2 (5 bases). There are 17 residues in the CDR3. The germline V and J ends were trimmed by 5 bases and 0 bases, with 18 bases remaining between them. CDR3 region: CASSPRRWGASTDTQYF. The CDR3 DNA reads as TGTGCCAGCAGTCCACGACGGTGGGGAGCCAGCACAGATACGCAGTATTTT.

Ten or more counts support this clonotype. The J gene is TRBJ2-3, the V gene TRBV3-1; the D is unclear. V shed 0 bases and J shed 7 bases, with 8 bases lying between them. The CDR3 contains 13 residues. Germline-derived CDR1 and CDR2 are LGHDT and YNNKEL (reference sequence). The DNA for the CDR3 is TGTGCCAGCAGCCAAGACCGTCGGCATACGCAGTATTTT. It is translated as CASSQDRRHTQYF.

This clonotype appeared a few times. V usage is TRBV28 and J usage is TRBJ1-3; D may be TRBD1 (6 bases). The germline V gene encodes CDR1 MDHEN and CDR2 SYDVKM. CDR3 length: 14 residues. Trimming took off 4 bases at V and 3 bases at J, with 10 bases between the two ends. The CDR3 bases are TGTGCCAGCAGTTACCCAGGGGATGGAAACACCATATATTTT. Its translation is CASSYPGDGNTIYF.